A single T cell receptor beta chain is shown here with its context. Its matching antigen is unknown. It was with 60 Vbeta and 13 Jbeta primers that the PCR ran. Repertoires were generated with immunoSEQ multiplex PCR, while TCRdb's copy carries only in-frame clones and drops some. The repertoire consists of roughly 250,000 clones, with 84% occurring once and the leading ten covering approximately 2%. The data originate from a study of cytomegalovirus exposure and HLA in healthy donors. Study-wide results and limits: Fewer than 20,000 TCR beta sequences were associated with HLA alleles at 0.05 false discovery rate in a later analysis. Cytomegalovirus association was assigned to approximately 160 TCR beta chains. DRB1 showed the most TCR associations and HLA-C the fewest in a later analysis, as rates varied by HLA locus. Later analysis found that TCR beta chains associated with HLA were more clonally expanded than other, equally common chains.

CDR3 length: 20 residues. CDR1 and CDR2 (germline): LNHDA, SQIVND (reference sequence). V was pared by 4 bases and J by 4 bases, with 16 bases of the junction left unmatched. The clonotype originates from a middle-aged woman in good health and CMV-seropositive. The sample taken for sequencing was PBMCs. This rearrangement joins TRBV19 to TRBJ2-2; TRBD2 matches 12 bases. CDR3 loop: CASSSLGLAGGLLGTGELFF. DNA of the CDR3: TGTGCCAGTAGTAGTCTTGGGCTAGCGGGAGGGCTATTGGGCACCGGGGAGCTGTTTTTT.